What follows are 21 T cell receptor beta chains derived from one specimen sequenced in a study of early T cells in non-severe SARS-CoV-2 infection. TCRdb re-called the 5' RACE reads with MiXCR, one entry per CDR3 protein. There are 45,000 to 65,000 distinct CDR3 sequences in the sample; 12% occur only once, and about 2.4% lies in the top ten. The sequencing used whole blood, collected at baseline. These receptors originate from an adult who was a healthcare worker with PCR-confirmed SARS-CoV-2 infection or an uninfected control (not recorded which).

The sample holds a few counts of this clonotype. CDR3 sequence (DNA): TGTGCCAGCAGTTTGATCTGGGGAGAGACCCAGTACTTC. Translation gives CASSLIWGETQYF. V gene TRBV27 combines with J gene TRBJ2-5; D is uncertain. The CDR3 length is 13 residues. Trimming took 3 bases from V and 4 from J, leaving 9 bases between them. Germline V lookup: CDR1 MNHEY, CDR2 SMNVEV (reference sequence).

The V and J genes are TRBV20-1 and TRBJ1-2, with 8 bases matching TRBD1. The CDR3 loop spans 15 amino acids. V dropped 0 bases and J dropped 5; count of bases not matched to a gene: 8. Germline CDR1 reads DFQATT; CDR2 reads SNEGSKA (reference sequence). As DNA, the CDR3 is TGCAGTGCTAGAGATCCGGGACAGGACGGGTATGGCTACACCTTC. Protein: CSARDPGQDGYGYTF.

This chain's CDR3 is CATSEDRPSSVTGELFF. The CDR3 DNA sequence: TGTGCCACCAGTGAAGACAGGCCCTCCAGCGTCACCGGGGAGCTGTTTTTT. The chain carries TRBV24-1 and TRBJ2-2, with D possibly matching TRBD1 (6 bases). V was shortened by 4 bases and J by 4 bases, with 18 bases between the two germline ends. The CDR3 length is 17 residues. Germline V CDR1 and CDR2: KGHDR, SFDVKD.

This clonotype turned up a few times. V gene TRBV27 combines with J gene TRBJ1-3; the match to TRBD1 covers 8 bases. The V gene end was trimmed by 5 bases and the J gene end by 3 bases; junction bases not matched to a gene: 9. This CDR3 is built from 16 residues. In germline, CDR1 is MNHEY, CDR2 SMNVEV (reference sequence). The CDR3 DNA follows: TGTGCCAGCAGTCCCGGGACAGGAAGCTTTGGAAACACCATATATTTT. Protein: CASSPGTGSFGNTIYF.

Only a few counts were recorded for this clonotype. The chain uses TRBV3-1 and TRBJ1-4; D call uncertain. CDR1 is LGHDT, CDR2 YNNKEL, per germline (reference sequence). V lost 6 bases and J 8 bases, leaving 10 bases between the germline ends. CDR3 size: 12 residues. CDR3 amino acids: CASRRGREKLFF. DNA of the CDR3: TGTGCCAGCAGGCGCGGACGGGAAAAACTGTTTTTT.

The V gene is TRBV4-1, the J gene TRBJ2-3; TRBD2 is a possible D gene (5 bases). Germline CDR1 and CDR2: MGHRA and YSYEKL. This CDR3 comprises 15 residues. V was cut by 0 bases and J by 3 bases, with 10 bases left in between. CDR3 protein: CASSQDGVKTDTQYF. In DNA, the CDR3 is TGCGCCAGCAGCCAAGACGGGGTAAAGACAGATACGCAGTATTTT.

This clonotype came up many times. The rearrangement uses TRBV11-2 and TRBJ2-3; D remains ambiguous. V gave up 5 bases and J gave up 2 bases, with 8 bases separating them. The CDR3 has 13 residues. Germline V lookup: CDR1 SGHAT, CDR2 FQNNGV. CDR3 nucleotides: TGTGCCAGCAGCCTGACCTACACAGATACGCAGTATTTT. As protein: CASSLTYTDTQYF.

The genes are TRBV2 and TRBJ1-5; D remains ambiguous. CDR1 is SNHLY, CDR2 FYNNEI, per germline. The CDR3 loop spans 14 amino acids. V shed 4 bases and J shed 4 bases, with 11 bases lying between them. The CDR3 region is CASSGSGGNQPQHF. For the CDR3, the DNA is TGTGCCAGCAGTGGGAGTGGAGGAAATCAGCCCCAGCATTTT.

The sample holds many counts of this clonotype. This chain links TRBV20-1 with TRBJ2-1, with 8 nucleotides matching TRBD2. The CDR3 runs to 14 residues. Per the germline V gene, CDR1 is DFQATT and CDR2 is SNEGSKA (reference sequence). The V and J ends lost 2 bases and 6 bases, in that order; junction bases with no gene match: 6. The CDR3 DNA follows: TGCAGTGCTAGATTCAGCGGGAGCGGCAATGAGCAGTTCTTC. As protein: CSARFSGSGNEQFF.

This clonotype has just a few counts. CDR3 sequence reads: CASSQDAGNKNIQYF. The DNA of the CDR3 is TGTGCCAGCAGCCAAGATGCGGGGAACAAAAACATTCAGTACTTC. The chain combines TRBV3-1 with TRBJ2-4; perhaps TRBD2 as D (6 bases). Germline CDR1 reads LGHDT; CDR2 reads YNNKEL (reference sequence). This CDR3 spans 15 amino acids. Trimming took off 0 bases at V and 3 bases at J, with 9 bases between the two ends. Using reference TRBV3-1 and TRBJ2-4 for the parts outside the CDR3, the full variable domain is DTAVSQTPKYLVTQMGNDKSIKCEQNLGHDTMYWYKQDSKKFLKIMFSYNNKELIINETVPNRFSPKSPDKAHLNLHINSLELGDSAVYFCASSQDAGNKNIQYFGAGTRLSVL.

This clonotype appeared a few times. The chain combines TRBV24-1 with TRBJ2-1; D could derive from TRBD1 or TRBD2 (6 bases each). The ends were cut back, 0 bases at V and 7 bases at J, with 12 bases in the middle. CDR1 and CDR2 from the germline V gene are KGHDR and SFDVKD. This CDR3 spans 15 amino acids. CDR3 loop: CATSDLDGGRNEQFF. In DNA, the CDR3 is TGTGCCACCAGTGATTTGGACGGGGGCAGGAATGAGCAGTTCTTC.

This clonotype was observed a handful of times. The rearrangement links TRBV2 to TRBJ2-3; unclear D gene. The germline CDR1 and CDR2 sequences are SNHLY and FYNNEI. Trimming took off 8 bases at V and 4 bases at J, with 7 bases between the two ends. CDR3 length: 11 amino acids. The CDR3 here is CASGLADTQYF. The CDR3 DNA follows: TGTGCCAGCGGGCTTGCAGATACGCAGTATTTT.

This rearrangement joins TRBV18 to TRBJ1-2, with 9 bases aligning to TRBD1. The CDR3 loop spans 15 amino acids. Per germline, CDR1 KGHSH and CDR2 LQKENI. V dropped 4 bases and J dropped 4; count of bases not matched to a gene: 7. CDR3 region: CASSLGTGIGYGYTF. The DNA of the CDR3 is TGTGCCAGCTCACTCGGGACAGGGATTGGCTATGGCTACACCTTC.

This clonotype has just a few counts. The gene calls are TRBV5-5 and TRBJ2-3, with D possibly TRBD1 on 5 matching bases. The CDR3 is 18 amino acids. V dropped 1 base and J dropped 2 bases, with 20 bases sitting between them. The germline V gene has CDR1 SGHKS and CDR2 YYEKEE (reference sequence). For the CDR3, the DNA is TGTGCCAGCAGCTTGTACGACAGAATAAACGCGGTCACAGATACGCAGTATTTT. Its protein product is CASSLYDRINAVTDTQYF.

This clonotype was counted between two and nine times. The chain is built from TRBV12-3 or TRBV12-4 and TRBJ2-2; the match to TRBD2 covers 7 bases. This CDR3 region has 14 residues. After removal of 7 bases from V and 5 bases from J, the junction contained 7 bases not matched to a gene. The CDR3 region is CASKNAGVTGELFF. CDR3 in DNA: TGTGCCAGCAAAAACGCGGGAGTTACCGGGGAGCTGTTTTTT.

Only a few counts were recorded for this clonotype. This chain links TRBV29-1 with TRBJ2-5; D unresolved. The germline V gene has CDR1 SQVTM and CDR2 ANQGSEA. There are 12 residues in the CDR3. Trimming left V 4 bases short and J 5 bases short, with 11 bases between. The chain's CDR3 is CSVGGRSETQYF. In DNA, the CDR3 is TGCAGCGTTGGAGGACGTAGTGAGACCCAGTACTTC.

This clonotype was seen at least ten times. The V call is TRBV12-3 or TRBV12-4, the J call TRBJ1-1; D is undetermined. The CDR3 sequence is 12 residues long. Trimming pared 4 bases from V and 4 bases from J, leaving 7 bases between. CDR3 DNA: TGTGCCAGCAGTTCCCTTGGCACTGAAGCTTTCTTT. Translating gives CASSSLGTEAFF.

This clonotype was observed many times. V is TRBV11-2 and J is TRBJ2-7, with a tentative D call TRBD2 (6 bases). V shed 5 bases and J shed 2 bases, with 16 bases lying between them. The CDR3 runs to 15 residues. Germline loops: CDR1 SGHAT, CDR2 FQNNGV. The CDR3 bases are TGTGCCAGCAGCCAGTGGGACTTTAAAACCTACGAGCAGTACTTC. It is translated as CASSQWDFKTYEQYF.

This clonotype was seen just once. The V call is TRBV12-3 or TRBV12-4, the J call TRBJ2-5; D ambiguous. Deletions cut 5 bases from V and 5 bases from J, with 18 bases between. CDR3 length: 15 residues. DNA for the CDR3: TGTGCCAGCAGTCAGACCGGGCCTGCTCGGGAGACCCAGTACTTC. Amino acid sequence: CASSQTGPARETQYF.

CDR3 coding DNA: TGTGCCAGCAGCAATCAGCGGGGCTACTCCTACGAGCAGTACTTC. This codes for CASSNQRGYSYEQYF. The V call is TRBV12-3 or TRBV12-4, the J call TRBJ2-7; 7 bases line up with TRBD2. This CDR3 comprises 15 residues. V gave up 6 bases and J gave up 0 bases; unmatched junction bases: 8.

V is TRBV19 and J is TRBJ2-5, with D possibly called TRBD1 or TRBD2 (5 bases each). V gave up 6 bases and J gave up 5 bases, with 16 bases separating them. The CDR3 is 14 amino acids. Per the germline V gene, CDR1 is LNHDA and CDR2 is SQIVND (reference sequence). The CDR3 sequence: CASSGTRTLETQYF. CDR3 DNA: TGTGCCAGTAGCGGGACGAGAACCCTGGAGACCCAGTACTTC.